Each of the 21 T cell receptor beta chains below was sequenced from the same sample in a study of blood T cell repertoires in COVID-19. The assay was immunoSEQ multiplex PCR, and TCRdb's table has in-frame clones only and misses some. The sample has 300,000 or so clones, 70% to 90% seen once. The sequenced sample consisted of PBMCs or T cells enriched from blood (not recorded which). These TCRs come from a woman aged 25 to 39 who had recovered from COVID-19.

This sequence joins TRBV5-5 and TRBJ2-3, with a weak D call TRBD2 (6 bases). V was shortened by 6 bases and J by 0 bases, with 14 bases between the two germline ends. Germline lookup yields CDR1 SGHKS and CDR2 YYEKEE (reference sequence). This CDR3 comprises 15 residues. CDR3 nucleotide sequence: TGTGCCAGCACCCAGACTAGTGCGAGCACAGATACGCAGTATTTT. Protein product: CASTQTSASTDTQYF.

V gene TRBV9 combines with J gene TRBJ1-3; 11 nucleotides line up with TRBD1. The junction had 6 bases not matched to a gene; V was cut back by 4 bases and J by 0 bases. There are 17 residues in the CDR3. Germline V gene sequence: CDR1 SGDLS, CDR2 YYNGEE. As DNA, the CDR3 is TGTGCCAGCAGCAATGGACAGGGGGCTTTCTCTGGAAACACCATATATTTT. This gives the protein CASSNGQGAFSGNTIYF.

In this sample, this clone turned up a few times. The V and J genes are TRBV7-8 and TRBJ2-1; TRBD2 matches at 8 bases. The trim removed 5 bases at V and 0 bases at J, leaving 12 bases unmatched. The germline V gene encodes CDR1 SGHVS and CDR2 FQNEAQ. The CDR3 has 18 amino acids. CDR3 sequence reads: CASSPRGGGTSSYNEQFF. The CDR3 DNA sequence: TGTGCCAGCAGCCCCCGGGGGGGCGGGACAAGCTCCTACAATGAGCAGTTCTTC.

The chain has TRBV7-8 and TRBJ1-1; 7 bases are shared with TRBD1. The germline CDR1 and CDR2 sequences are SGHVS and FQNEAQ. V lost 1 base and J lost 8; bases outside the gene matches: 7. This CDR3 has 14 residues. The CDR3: CASSLGRGTEEAFF. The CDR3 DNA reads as TGTGCCAGCAGCTTAGGAAGGGGGACAGAAGAAGCTTTCTTT.

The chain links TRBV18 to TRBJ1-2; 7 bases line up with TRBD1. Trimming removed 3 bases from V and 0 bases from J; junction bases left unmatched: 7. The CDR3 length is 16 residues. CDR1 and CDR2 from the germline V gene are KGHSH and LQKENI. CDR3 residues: CASSPQWDRANYGYTF. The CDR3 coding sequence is TGTGCCAGCTCACCTCAGTGGGACAGAGCTAACTATGGCTACACCTTC.

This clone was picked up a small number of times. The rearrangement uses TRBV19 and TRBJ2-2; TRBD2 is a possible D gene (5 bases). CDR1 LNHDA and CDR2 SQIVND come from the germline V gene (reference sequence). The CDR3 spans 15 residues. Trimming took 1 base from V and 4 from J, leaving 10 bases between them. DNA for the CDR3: TGTGCCAGTAGTATAGTCGGGGTAGGCACCGGGGAGCTGTTTTTT. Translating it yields CASSIVGVGTGELFF.

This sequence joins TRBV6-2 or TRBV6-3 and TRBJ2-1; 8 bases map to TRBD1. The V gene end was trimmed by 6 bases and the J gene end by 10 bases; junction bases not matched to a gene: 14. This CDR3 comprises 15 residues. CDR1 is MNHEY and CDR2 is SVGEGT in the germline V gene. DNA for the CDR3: TGTGCCAGCAGCTCAACCGGGACAGGTACATACGAGCAGTTCTTC. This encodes CASSSTGTGTYEQFF.

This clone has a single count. The CDR3: CASSIAPGEQPQHF. The CDR3 DNA follows: TGTGCCAGTAGTATAGCTCCAGGGGAGCAGCCCCAGCATTTT. This chain uses TRBV19 with TRBJ1-5; possible D gene TRBD1, 6 bases. Germline CDR1 LNHDA, CDR2 SQIVND (reference sequence). The V gene lost 1 base and the J gene lost 7 bases, with 11 bases spanning the gap. The CDR3 is made up of 14 amino acids.

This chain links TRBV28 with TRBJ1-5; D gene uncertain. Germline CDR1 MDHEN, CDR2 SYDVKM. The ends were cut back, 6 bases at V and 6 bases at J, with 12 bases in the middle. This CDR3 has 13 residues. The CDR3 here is CASSYNPVQPQHF. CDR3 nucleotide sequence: TGTGCCAGCAGCTATAATCCGGTTCAGCCCCAGCATTTT.

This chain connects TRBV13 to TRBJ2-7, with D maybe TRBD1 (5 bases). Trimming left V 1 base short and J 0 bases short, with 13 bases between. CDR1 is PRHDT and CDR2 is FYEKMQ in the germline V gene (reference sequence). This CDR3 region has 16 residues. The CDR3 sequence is CASSLVDSKISYEQYF. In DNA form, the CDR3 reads TGTGCCAGCAGCTTAGTTGACAGTAAAATCTCCTACGAGCAGTACTTC. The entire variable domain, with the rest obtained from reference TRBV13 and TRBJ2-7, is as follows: AAGVIQSPRHLIKEKRETATLKCYPIPRHDTVYWYQQGPGQDPQFLISFYEKMQSDKGSIPDRFSAQQFSDYHSELNMSSLELGDSALYFCASSLVDSKISYEQYFGPGTRLTVT.

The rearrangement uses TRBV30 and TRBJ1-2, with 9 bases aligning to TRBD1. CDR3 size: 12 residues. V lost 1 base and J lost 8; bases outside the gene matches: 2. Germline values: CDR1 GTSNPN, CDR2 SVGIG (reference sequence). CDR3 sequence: CAWSDRGRGYTF. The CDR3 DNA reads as TGTGCCTGGAGTGACAGGGGGCGCGGCTACACCTTC.

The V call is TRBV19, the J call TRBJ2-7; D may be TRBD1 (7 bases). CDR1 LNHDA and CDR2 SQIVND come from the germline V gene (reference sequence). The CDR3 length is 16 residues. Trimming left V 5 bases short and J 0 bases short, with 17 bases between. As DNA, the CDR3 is TGTGCCAGTAGTGGGGGGACAGTCTCGGGCTCCTACGAGCAGTACTTC. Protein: CASSGGTVSGSYEQYF.

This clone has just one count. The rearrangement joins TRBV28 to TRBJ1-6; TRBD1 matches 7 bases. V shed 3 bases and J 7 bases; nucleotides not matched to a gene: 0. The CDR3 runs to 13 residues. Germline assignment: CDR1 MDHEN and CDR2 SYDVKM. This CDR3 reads CASSFRGNSPLHF. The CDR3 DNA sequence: TGTGCCAGCAGTTTCAGGGGGAATTCACCCCTCCACTTT.

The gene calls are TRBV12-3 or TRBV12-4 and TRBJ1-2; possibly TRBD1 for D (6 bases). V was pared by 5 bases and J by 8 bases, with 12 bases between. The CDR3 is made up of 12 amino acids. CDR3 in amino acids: CASSLSGAGYTF. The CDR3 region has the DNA TGTGCCAGCAGTCTCTCAGGGGCAGGCTACACCTTC.

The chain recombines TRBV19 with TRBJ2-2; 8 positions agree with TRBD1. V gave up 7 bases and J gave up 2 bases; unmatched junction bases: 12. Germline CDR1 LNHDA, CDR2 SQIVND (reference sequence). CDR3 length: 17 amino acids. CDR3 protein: CASTPRRTGINTGELFF. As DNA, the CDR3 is TGTGCCAGTACCCCAAGAAGGACAGGGATAAACACCGGGGAGCTGTTTTTT.

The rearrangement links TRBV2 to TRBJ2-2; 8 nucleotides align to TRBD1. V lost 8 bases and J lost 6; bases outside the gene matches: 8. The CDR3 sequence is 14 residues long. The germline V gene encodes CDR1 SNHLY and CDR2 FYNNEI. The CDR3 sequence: CASDRTGSSGELFF. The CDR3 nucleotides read TGTGCCAGCGATAGGACAGGGTCCTCCGGGGAGCTGTTTTTT.

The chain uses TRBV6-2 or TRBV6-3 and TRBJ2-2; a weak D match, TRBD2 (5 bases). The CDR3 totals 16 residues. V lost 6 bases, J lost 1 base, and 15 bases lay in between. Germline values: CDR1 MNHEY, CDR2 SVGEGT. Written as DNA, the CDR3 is TGTGCCAGCAGCCCCGCGAGGGCAGGGAACACCGGGGAGCTGTTTTTT. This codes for CASSPARAGNTGELFF.

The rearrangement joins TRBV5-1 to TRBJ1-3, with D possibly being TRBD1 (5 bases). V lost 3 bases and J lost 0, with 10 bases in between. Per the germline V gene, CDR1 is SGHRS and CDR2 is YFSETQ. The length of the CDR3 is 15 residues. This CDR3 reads CASSSGQTSGNTIYF. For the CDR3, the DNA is TGCGCCAGCAGCTCAGGGCAGACCTCTGGAAACACCATATATTTT.

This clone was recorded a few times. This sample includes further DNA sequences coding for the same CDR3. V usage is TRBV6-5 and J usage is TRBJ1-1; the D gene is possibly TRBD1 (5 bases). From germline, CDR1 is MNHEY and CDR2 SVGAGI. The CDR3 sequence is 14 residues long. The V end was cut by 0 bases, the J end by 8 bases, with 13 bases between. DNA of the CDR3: TGTGCCAGCAGTTACTCGACCCGAAGGACAGAAGCTTTCTTT. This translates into CASSYSTRRTEAFF.

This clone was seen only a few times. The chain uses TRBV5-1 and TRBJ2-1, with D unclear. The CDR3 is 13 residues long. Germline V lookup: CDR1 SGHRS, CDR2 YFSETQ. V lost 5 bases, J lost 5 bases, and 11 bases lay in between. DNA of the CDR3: TGCGCCAGCAGTATGGGCCAAAACAATGAGCAGTTCTTC. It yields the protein CASSMGQNNEQFF.

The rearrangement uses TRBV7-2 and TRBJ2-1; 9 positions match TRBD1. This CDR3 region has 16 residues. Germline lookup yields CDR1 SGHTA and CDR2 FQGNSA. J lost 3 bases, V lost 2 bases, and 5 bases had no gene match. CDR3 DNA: TGTGCCAGCAGCTTATCGGGGACAGGGTTCTACAATGAGCAGTTCTTC. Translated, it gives CASSLSGTGFYNEQFF.